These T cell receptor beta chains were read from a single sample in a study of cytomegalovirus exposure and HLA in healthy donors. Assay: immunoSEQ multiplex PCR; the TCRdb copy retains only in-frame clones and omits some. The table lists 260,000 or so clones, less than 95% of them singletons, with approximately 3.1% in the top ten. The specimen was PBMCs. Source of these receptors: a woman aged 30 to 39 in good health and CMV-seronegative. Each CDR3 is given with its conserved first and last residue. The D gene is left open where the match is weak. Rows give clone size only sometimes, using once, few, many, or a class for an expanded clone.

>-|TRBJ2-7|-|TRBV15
CATSRGTQLPYEQYF
TGTGCCACCAGCAGAGGGACACAACTTCCATACGAGCAGTACTTC
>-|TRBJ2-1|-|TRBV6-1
CASIGRTFNNEQFF
TGTGCCAGCATTGGTAGGACGTTTAACAATGAGCAGTTCTTC
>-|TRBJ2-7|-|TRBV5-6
CASRWGYGGRQQFDEQYF
TGTGCCAGCAGATGGGGGTACGGGGGAAGGCAACAGTTTGACGAGCAGTACTTC
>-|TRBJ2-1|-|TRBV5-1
CASAPRDGWYNEQFF
TGCGCCAGCGCCCCCAGGGACGGATGGTACAATGAGCAGTTCTTC
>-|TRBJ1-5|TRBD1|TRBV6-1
CASSSNRGSQPQHF
TGTGCCAGCAGTAGTAACAGGGGGTCTCAGCCCCAGCATTTT
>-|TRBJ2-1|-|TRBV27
CASSLRDGYNEQFF
TGTGCCAGCAGTTTAAGGGACGGCTACAATGAGCAGTTCTTC
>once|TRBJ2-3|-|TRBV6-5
CASSYLGVGTDTQYF
TGTGCCAGCAGTTACCTGGGAGTTGGCACAGATACGCAGTATTTT
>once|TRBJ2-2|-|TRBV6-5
CASSYSGETGELFF
TGTGCCAGCAGTTACTCCGGCGAGACCGGGGAGCTGTTTTTT
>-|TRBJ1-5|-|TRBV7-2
CASSLGGTMSNQPQHF
TGTGCCAGCAGCTTAGGGGGCACCATGTCCAATCAGCCCCAGCATTTT
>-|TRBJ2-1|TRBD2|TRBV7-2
CASSLVGGSTYNEQFF
TGTGCCAGCAGCTTAGTTGGCGGGAGTACATACAATGAGCAGTTCTTC
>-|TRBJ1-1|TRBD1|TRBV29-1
CSVGTGPNLNTEAFF
TGCAGCGTGGGGACAGGGCCCAATTTGAACACTGAAGCTTTCTTT
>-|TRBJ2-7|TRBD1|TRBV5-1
CASSGTGAAYEQYF
TGCGCCAGCAGCGGGACAGGGGCAGCCTACGAGCAGTACTTC
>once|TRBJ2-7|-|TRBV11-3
CASSLAPLSLYEQYF
TGTGCCAGCAGCTTAGCCCCACTCTCCCTCTACGAGCAGTACTTC
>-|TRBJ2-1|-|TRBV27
CASSLTSSHREQFF
TGTGCCAGCAGTTTAACTAGCAGTCACCGTGAGCAGTTCTTC
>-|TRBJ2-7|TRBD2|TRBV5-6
CASSGLAGIIYEQYF
TGTGCCAGCAGCGGACTAGCGGGAATTATCTACGAGCAGTACTTC
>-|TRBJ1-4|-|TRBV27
CASSLTWCACSF
TGTGCCAGCAGTTTAACTTGGTGCGCGTGCAGTTTT
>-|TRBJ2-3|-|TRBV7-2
CASSSRRSNTQYF
TGTGCCAGCAGCTCCCGGCGGAGCAATACGCAGTATTTT
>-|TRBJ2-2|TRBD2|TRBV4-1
CASSPRTSGSSGELFF
TGCGCCAGCAGCCCCCGGACTAGCGGGAGCTCCGGGGAGCTGTTTTTT
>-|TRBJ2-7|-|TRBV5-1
CASSLYRFPTYEQYF
TGCGCCAGCAGCTTGTACAGGTTCCCTACCTACGAGCAGTACTTC
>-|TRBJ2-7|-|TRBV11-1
CASSTVGTYEQYF
TGTGCCAGCAGCACGGTTGGGACCTACGAGCAGTACTTC
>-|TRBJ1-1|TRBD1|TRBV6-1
CASSDPRDRNTEAFF
TGTGCCAGCAGTGACCCCCGGGACAGGAACACTGAAGCTTTCTTT
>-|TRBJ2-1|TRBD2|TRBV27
CASSSGGFGEQFF
TGTGCCAGCAGTTCGGGGGGGTTTGGTGAGCAGTTCTTC
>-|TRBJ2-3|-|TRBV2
CASSPTRSTDTQYF
TGTGCCAGCAGTCCGACTAGAAGCACAGATACGCAGTATTTT
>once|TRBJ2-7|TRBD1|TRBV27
CASRGTGDREQYF
TGTGCCAGCAGAGGGACAGGGGACCGCGAGCAGTACTTC
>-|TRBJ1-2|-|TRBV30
CAWSVSSFQGTF
TGTGCCTGGAGTGTAAGTTCTTTTCAAGGCACCTTC
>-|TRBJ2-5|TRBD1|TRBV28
CASSRGQGAMMTQYF
TGTGCCAGCAGTCGGGGACAGGGGGCTATGATGACCCAGTACTTC
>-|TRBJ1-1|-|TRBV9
CASSPVLGRTEAFF
TGTGCCAGCAGCCCTGTTCTGGGCCGCACTGAAGCTTTCTTT
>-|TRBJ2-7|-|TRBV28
CASSLVGAEQYF
TGTGCCAGCAGTTTAGTAGGGGCCGAGCAGTACTTC
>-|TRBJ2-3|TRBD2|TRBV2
CASSEVLQGKLAGRGSTDTQYF
TGTGCCAGCAGTGAAGTACTACAGGGGAAACTAGCGGGTCGGGGGAGCACAGATACGCAGTATTTT
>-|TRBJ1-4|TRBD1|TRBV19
CASSIGRFGTGDEKLFF
TGTGCCAGTAGTATTGGGCGTTTCGGGACAGGGGATGAAAAACTGTTTTTT
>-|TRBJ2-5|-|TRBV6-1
CASSAWSQYF
TGTGCCAGCAGTGCGTGGTCCCAGTACTTC
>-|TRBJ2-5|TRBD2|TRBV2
CASSEGAGGRETQYF
TGTGCCAGCAGTGAAGGAGCGGGAGGTAGAGAGACCCAGTACTTC
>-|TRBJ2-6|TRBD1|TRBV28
CASGRGPGANVLTF
TGTGCCAGCGGTAGGGGGCCTGGGGCCAACGTCCTGACTTTC
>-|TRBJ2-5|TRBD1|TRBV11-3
CASSSRQGKGFQETQYF
TGTGCCAGCAGCTCCCGACAGGGGAAAGGGTTCCAAGAGACCCAGTACTTC